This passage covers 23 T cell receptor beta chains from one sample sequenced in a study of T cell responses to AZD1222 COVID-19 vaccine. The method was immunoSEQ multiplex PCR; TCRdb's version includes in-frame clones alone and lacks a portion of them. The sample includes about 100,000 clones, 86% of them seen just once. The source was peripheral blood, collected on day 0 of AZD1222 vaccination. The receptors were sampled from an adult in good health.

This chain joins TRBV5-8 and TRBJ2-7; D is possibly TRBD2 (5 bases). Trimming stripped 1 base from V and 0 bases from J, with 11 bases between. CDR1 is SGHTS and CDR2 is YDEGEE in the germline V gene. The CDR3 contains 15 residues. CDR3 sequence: CASSLRGSGSYEQYF. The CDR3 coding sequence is TGTGCCAGCAGCTTGCGGGGTTCGGGCTCCTACGAGCAGTACTTC.

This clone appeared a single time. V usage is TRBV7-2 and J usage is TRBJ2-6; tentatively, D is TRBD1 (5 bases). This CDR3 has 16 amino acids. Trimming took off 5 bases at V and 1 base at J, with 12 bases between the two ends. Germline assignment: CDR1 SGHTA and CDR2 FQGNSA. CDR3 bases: TGTGCCAGCAGCCCATTTCAGGGTTCTGGGGCCAACGTCCTGACTTTC. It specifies CASSPFQGSGANVLTF.

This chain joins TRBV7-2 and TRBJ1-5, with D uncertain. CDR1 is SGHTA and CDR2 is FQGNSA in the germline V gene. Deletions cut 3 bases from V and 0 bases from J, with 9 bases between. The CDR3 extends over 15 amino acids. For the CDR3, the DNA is TGTGCCAGCAGCTTTGACGGATATAGCAATCAGCCCCAGCATTTT. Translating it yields CASSFDGYSNQPQHF.

CDR3 amino acids: CASSQGTSGYGYTF. The CDR3 DNA reads TGTGCCAGCAGCCAGGGGACATCAGGCTATGGCTACACCTTC. This sequence joins TRBV14 and TRBJ1-2; a possible D gene is TRBD1 (6 bases). CDR3 size: 14 residues. V was shortened by 3 bases and J by 4 bases, with 12 bases between the two germline ends. Looked up from germline, CDR1 is SGHDN and CDR2 is FVKESK. Complete variable domain (other parts from reference TRBV14 and TRBJ1-2): EAGVTQFPSHSVIEKGQTVTLRCDPISGHDNLYWYRRVMGKEIKFLLHFVKESKQDESGMPNNRFLAERTGGTYSTLKVQPAELEDSGVYFCASSQGTSGYGYTFGSGTRLTVV.

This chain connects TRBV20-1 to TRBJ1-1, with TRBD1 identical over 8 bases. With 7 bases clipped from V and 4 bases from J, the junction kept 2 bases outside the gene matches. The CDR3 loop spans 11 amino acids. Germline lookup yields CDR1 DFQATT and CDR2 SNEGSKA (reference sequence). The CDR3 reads CSVTGGTEAFF. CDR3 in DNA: TGCAGTGTCACAGGGGGCACTGAAGCTTTCTTT.

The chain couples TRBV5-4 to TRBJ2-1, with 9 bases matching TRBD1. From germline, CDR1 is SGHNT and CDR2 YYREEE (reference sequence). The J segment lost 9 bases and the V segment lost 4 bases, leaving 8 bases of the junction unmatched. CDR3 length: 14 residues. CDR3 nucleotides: TGTGCCAGCAGCCATGGACAGGGGAGGGGTGAGCAGTTCTTC. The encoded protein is CASSHGQGRGEQFF.

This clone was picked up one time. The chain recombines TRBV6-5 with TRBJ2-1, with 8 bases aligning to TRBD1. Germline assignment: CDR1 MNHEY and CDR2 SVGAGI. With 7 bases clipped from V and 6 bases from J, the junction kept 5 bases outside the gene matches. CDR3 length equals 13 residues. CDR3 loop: CASKETGANEQFF. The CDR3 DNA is TGTGCCAGCAAAGAGACAGGGGCCAATGAGCAGTTCTTC.

The CDR3 bases are TGTGCCAGTAGCGGGCTACCGAGCTCCTATAATTCACCCCTCCACTTT. This translates into CASSGLPSSYNSPLHF. This chain uses TRBV18 with TRBJ1-6; the D is unclear. The CDR3 contains 16 residues. V lost 9 bases and J lost 0, with 15 bases in between. CDR1 is KGHSH, CDR2 LQKENI, per germline.

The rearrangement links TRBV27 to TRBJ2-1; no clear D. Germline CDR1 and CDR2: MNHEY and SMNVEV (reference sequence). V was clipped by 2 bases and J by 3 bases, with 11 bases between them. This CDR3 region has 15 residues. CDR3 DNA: TGTGCCAGCAGTTTAGAGGCCGCTCTCTACAATGAGCAGTTCTTC. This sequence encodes CASSLEAALYNEQFF.

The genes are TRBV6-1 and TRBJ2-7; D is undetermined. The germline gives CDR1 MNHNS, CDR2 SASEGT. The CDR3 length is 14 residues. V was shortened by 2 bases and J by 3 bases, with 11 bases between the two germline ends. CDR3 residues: CASSEWWQDYEQYF. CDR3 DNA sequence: TGTGCCAGCAGTGAATGGTGGCAGGACTACGAGCAGTACTTC.

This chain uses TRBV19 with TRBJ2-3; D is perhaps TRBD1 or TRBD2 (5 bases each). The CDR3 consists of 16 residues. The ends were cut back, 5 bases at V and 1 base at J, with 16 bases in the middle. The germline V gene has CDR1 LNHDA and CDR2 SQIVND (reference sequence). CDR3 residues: CASSSPGRSGTDTQYF. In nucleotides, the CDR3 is TGTGCCAGTAGTTCACCGGGGCGTTCGGGCACAGATACGCAGTATTTT.

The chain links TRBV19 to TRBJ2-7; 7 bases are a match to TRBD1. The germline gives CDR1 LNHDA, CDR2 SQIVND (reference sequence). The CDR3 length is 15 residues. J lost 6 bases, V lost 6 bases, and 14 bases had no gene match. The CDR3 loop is CASSETGVGVGEQYF. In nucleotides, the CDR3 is TGTGCCAGTAGCGAAACAGGGGTAGGGGTCGGCGAGCAGTACTTC. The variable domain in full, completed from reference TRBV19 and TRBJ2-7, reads DGGITQSPKYLFRKEGQNVTLSCEQNLNHDAMYWYRQDPGQGLRLIYYSQIVNDFQKGDIAEGYSVSREKKESFPLTVTSAQKNPTAFYLCASSETGVGVGEQYFGPGTRLTVT.

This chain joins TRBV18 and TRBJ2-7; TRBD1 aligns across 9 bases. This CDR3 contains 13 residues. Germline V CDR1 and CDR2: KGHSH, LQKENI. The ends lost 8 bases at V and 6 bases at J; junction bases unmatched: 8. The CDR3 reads CASLPGTGREQYF. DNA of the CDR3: TGTGCCAGCCTACCCGGGACAGGGCGCGAGCAGTACTTC.

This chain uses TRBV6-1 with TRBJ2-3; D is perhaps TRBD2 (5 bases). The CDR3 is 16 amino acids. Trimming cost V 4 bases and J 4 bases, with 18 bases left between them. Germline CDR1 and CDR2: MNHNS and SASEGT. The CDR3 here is CASSAAPAGFSDTQYF. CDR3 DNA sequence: TGTGCCAGCAGTGCGGCCCCGGCGGGTTTCTCAGATACGCAGTATTTT.

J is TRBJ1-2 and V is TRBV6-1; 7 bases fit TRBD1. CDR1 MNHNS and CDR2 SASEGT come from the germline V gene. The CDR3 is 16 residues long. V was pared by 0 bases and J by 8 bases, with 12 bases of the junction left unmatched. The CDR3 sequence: CASSEAVGQSYRGYTF. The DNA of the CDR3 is TGTGCCAGCAGTGAAGCCGTGGGACAGTCCTATCGGGGCTACACCTTC.

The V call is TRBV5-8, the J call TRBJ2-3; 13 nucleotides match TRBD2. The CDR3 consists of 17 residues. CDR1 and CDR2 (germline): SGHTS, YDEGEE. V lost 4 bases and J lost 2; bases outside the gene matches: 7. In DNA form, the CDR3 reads TGTGCCAGCAGCCCTGGACTAGCGGGAGTCCCCACAGATACGCAGTATTTT. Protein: CASSPGLAGVPTDTQYF.

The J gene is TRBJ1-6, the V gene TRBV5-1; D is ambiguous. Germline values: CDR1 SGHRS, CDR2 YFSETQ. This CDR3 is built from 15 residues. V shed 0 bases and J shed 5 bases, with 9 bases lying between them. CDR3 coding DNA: TGCGCCAGCAGCTTGGGATCAGATAATAATTCACCCCTCCACTTT. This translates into CASSLGSDNNSPLHF. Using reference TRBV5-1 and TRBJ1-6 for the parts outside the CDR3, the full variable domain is KAGVTQTPRYLIKTRGQQVTLSCSPISGHRSVSWYQQTPGQGLQFLFEYFSETQRNKGNFPGRFSGRQFSNSRSEMNVSTLELGDSALYLCASSLGSDNNSPLHFGNGTRLTVT.

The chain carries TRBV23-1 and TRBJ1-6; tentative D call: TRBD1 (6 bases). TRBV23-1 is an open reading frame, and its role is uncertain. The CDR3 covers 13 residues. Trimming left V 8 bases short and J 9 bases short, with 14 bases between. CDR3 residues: CASGDGGSSPLHF. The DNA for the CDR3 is TGCGCCAGCGGGGACGGGGGCAGTTCACCCCTCCACTTT.

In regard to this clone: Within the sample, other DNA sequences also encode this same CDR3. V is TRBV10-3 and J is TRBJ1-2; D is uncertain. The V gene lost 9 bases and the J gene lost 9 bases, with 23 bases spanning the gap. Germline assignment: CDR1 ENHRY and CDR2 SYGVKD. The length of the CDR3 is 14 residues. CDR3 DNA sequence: TGTGCCATTAGCCCCCCGAGCGGGGTAAGAAGCTACACCTTC. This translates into CAISPPSGVRSYTF.

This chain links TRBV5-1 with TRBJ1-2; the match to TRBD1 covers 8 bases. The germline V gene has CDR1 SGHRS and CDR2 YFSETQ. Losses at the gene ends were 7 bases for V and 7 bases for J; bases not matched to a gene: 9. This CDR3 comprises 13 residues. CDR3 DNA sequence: TGCGCCAGCGCAAAGACAGGGGAGTCTGGCTACACCTTC. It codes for CASAKTGESGYTF.

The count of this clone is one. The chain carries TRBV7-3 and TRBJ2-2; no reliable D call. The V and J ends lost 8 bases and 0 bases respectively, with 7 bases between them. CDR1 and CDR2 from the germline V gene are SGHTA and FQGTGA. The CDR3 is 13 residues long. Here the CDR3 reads CASGDSNTGELFF. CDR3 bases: TGTGCCAGCGGGGATTCGAACACCGGGGAGCTGTTTTTT.

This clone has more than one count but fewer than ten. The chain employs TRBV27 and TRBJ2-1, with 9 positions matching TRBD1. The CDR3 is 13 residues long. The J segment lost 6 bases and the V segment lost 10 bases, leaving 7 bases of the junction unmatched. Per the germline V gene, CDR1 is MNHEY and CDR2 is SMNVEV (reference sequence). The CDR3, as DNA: TGTGCCACCGGGACAGGGCTGGGCAATGAGCAGTTCTTC. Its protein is CATGTGLGNEQFF.

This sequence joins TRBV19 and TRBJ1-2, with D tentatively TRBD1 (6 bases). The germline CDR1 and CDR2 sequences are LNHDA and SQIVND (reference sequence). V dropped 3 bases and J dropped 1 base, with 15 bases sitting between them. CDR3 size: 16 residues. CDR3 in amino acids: CASSMGSRGSNYGYTF. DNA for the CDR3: TGTGCCAGTAGTATGGGGAGCAGGGGCAGTAACTATGGCTACACCTTC.